This T cell receptor (beta chain) originates from a study of PD-1 blockade in classical Hodgkin lymphoma. Background on the study: The patients were dosed with nivolumab 3 mg/kg, infused intravenously every 2 weeks. Study-wide results and caveats: Lower baseline TCR diversity was reported for newly diagnosed patients than for healthy donors.

The CDR3 sequence is 16 residues long. Germline V CDR1 and CDR2: ENHRY, SYGVKD. On this clone itself: What it binds is unknown. One junction end disagrees with the germline gene, perhaps due to a read error.

Measured with immunoSEQ multiplex PCR; TCRdb has only the in-frame clones, and not every one. The profile shows more than 10,000 clones, around 80% of them singletons. Patients all relapsed after autologous stem cell transplantation, and there was variation in brentuximab vedotin exposure. Complete response, partial response or progressive disease was recorded as best response. This clonotype was obtained from a human donor with classical Hodgkin lymphoma. The genes are TRBV10-3 and TRBJ1-5, with 9 nucleotides matching TRBD1. This specimen consisted of peripheral blood mononuclear cells (PBMCs), obtained at baseline. The CDR3 DNA is TGCGAGACTGGACAGGGGAAAAAGCCTATTGGTCAGCCCCAGCATTTT. Protein sequence: CETGQGKKPIGQPQHF.